This T cell receptor (beta chain) is drawn from a study of T cell responses to AZD1222 COVID-19 vaccine. CDR3 length: 15 residues. Trimming removed 0 bases from V and 3 bases from J, with 9 bases in between. Germline loops: CDR1 GTSNPN, CDR2 SVGIG (reference sequence). Profiling relied on immunoSEQ multiplex PCR, and the TCRdb table lists in-frame clones only, not all of them. In the table there are about 97,000 clones, 70% to 90% of which are singletons. This TCR was sampled from an adult in good health. Sample: peripheral blood, taken on day 0 of AZD1222 vaccination. The genes are TRBV30 and TRBJ1-6, with D hard to call. The CDR3 spells CAWSVRDHYNSPLHF. The CDR3 DNA reads as TGTGCCTGGAGTGTACGCGACCACTATAATTCACCCCTCCACTTT.